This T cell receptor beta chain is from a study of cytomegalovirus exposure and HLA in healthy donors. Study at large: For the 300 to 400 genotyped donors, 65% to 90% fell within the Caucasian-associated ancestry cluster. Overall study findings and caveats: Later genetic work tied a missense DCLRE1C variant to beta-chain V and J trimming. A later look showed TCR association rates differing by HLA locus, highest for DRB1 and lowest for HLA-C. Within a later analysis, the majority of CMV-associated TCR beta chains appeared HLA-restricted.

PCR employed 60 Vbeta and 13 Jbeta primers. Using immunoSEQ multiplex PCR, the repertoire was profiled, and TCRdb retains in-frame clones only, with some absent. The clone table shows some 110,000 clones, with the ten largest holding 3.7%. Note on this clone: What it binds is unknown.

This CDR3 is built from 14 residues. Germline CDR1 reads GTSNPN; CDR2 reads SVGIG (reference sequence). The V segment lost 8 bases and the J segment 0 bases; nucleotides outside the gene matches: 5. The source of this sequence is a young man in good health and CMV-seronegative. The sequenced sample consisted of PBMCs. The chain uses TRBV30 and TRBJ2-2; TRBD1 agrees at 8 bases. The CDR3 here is CARMTGANTGELFF. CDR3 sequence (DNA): TGTGCCCGAATGACAGGGGCGAACACCGGGGAGCTGTTTTTT. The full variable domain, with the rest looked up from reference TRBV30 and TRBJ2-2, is SQTIHQWPATLVQPVGSPLSLECTVEGTSNPNLYWYRQAAGRGLQLLFYSVGIGQISSEVPQNLSASRPQDRQFILSSKKLLLSDSGFYLCARMTGANTGELFFGEGSRLTVL.